Presented here are 23 T cell receptor beta chains from one specimen sequenced in a study of blood T cell repertoires in COVID-19. TCRdb keeps only in-frame clones here, not all; method: immunoSEQ multiplex PCR. The table shows hundreds of thousands of clones, with around 90% occurring only once. The sequenced sample consisted of peripheral blood. These receptors were taken from a man between 18 and 29 years old with COVID-19, enrolled during active disease.

CDR3 coding DNA: TGTGCCAGCAGCAAAGCTAGCGGTGTAATGGCACGGGGGACAGATACGCAGTATTTT. Translated, it gives CASSKASGVMARGTDTQYF. The rearrangement links TRBV21-1 to TRBJ2-3; TRBD2 is the table's D call, not checked against the DNA. TRBV21-1 is designated a pseudogene. This CDR3 is 19 amino acids long.

The CDR3 DNA follows: TGTGCCAGCAGCTTCACAGGCCTGGGACAGGCAAGGGATCGTGGCTACACCTTC. This sequence encodes CASSFTGLGQARDRGYTF. The V and J genes are TRBV7-2 and TRBJ1-2, with 8 bases identical to TRBD1. Germline V CDR1 and CDR2: SGHTA, FQGNSA. The CDR3 has 18 residues. With V trimmed by 3 bases and J by 7 bases, 19 bases remained unmatched. The variable domain in full, completed from reference TRBV7-2 and TRBJ1-2, reads GAGVSQSPSNKVTEKGKDVELRCDPISGHTALYWYRQSLGQGLEFLIYFQGNSAPDKSGLPSDRFSAERTGGSVSTLTIQRTQQEDSAVYLCASSFTGLGQARDRGYTFGSGTRLTVV.

The gene calls are TRBV27 and TRBJ1-4; 8 bases fit TRBD1. Germline CDR1 is MNHEY and CDR2 is SMNVEV (reference sequence). The CDR3 is made up of 16 amino acids. The V and J ends lost 5 bases and 1 base, in that order; junction bases with no gene match: 6. As DNA, the CDR3 is TGTGCCAGCAGTCCGATCGGACAGGGAACTAATGAAAAACTGTTTTTT. This codes for CASSPIGQGTNEKLFF.

This chain joins TRBV5-6 and TRBJ2-2; 8 bases map to TRBD1. This CDR3 contains 17 residues. Losses at the gene ends were 0 bases for V and 4 bases for J; bases not matched to a gene: 8. Germline values: CDR1 SGHDT, CDR2 YYEEEE. CDR3 loop: CASSLVGIQGVTGELFF. The CDR3 DNA follows: TGTGCCAGCAGCTTGGTAGGAATACAGGGGGTCACCGGGGAGCTGTTTTTT. Filled out from reference TRBV5-6 and TRBJ2-2, the complete variable domain reads DAGVTQSPTHLIKTRGQQVTLRCSPKSGHDTVSWYQQALGQGPQFIFQYYEEEERQRGNFPDRFSGHQFPNYSSELNVNALLLGDSALYLCASSLVGIQGVTGELFFGEGSRLTVL.

This chain joins TRBV25-1 and TRBJ2-5; 11 nucleotides agree with TRBD2. Germline assignment: CDR1 MGHDK and CDR2 SYGVNS. J was trimmed by 6 bases and V by 2 bases; bases with no gene match: 8. CDR3 size: 16 residues. The CDR3 protein is CASSEPTSGRKQTQYF. The CDR3 DNA reads as TGTGCCAGCAGTGAACCCACTAGCGGGAGAAAGCAGACCCAGTACTTC.

The J gene is TRBJ2-1, the V gene TRBV7-2, with TRBD2 matching 8 bases. Germline V gives CDR1 SGHTA, CDR2 FQGNSA. The CDR3 is made up of 14 amino acids. Trimming took 5 bases from V and 8 from J; bases not matched to a gene: 8. The CDR3 DNA is TGTGCCAGCAGCCCTACTAGCGGAGGGGATGAGCAGTTCTTC. Encoded protein: CASSPTSGGDEQFF.

The J gene is TRBJ2-1, the V gene TRBV7-3; 8 nucleotides line up with TRBD2. CDR1 and CDR2 from the germline V gene are SGHTA and FQGTGA. The CDR3 contains 16 residues. With V trimmed by 4 bases and J by 4 bases, 9 bases remained unmatched. CDR3 sequence reads: CASSSEAGVRYNEQFF. CDR3 bases: TGTGCCAGCAGCTCCGAAGCGGGAGTACGTTACAATGAGCAGTTCTTC.

The genes are TRBV7-9 and TRBJ1-4, with D perhaps TRBD1 (6 bases). The CDR3 extends over 17 amino acids. The germline gives CDR1 SEHNR, CDR2 FQNEAQ (reference sequence). The germline V and J ends were trimmed by 5 bases and 4 bases, with 20 bases remaining between them. CDR3 sequence reads: CASSHNREMGDNEKLFF. The CDR3 bases are TGTGCCAGCAGCCATAACAGGGAAATGGGTGATAATGAAAAACTGTTTTTT.

The chain combines TRBV15 with TRBJ2-3, with 13 bases that match TRBD2. Germline assignment: CDR1 LNHNV and CDR2 YYDKDF (reference sequence). This CDR3 contains 16 residues. With V trimmed by 4 bases and J by 3 bases, 4 bases remained unmatched. Here the CDR3 DNA reads TGTGCCACCAGCAAACTAGCGGGGGGGCTTACAGATACGCAGTATTTT. Encoded protein: CATSKLAGGLTDTQYF.

The chain couples TRBV29-1 to TRBJ2-5; D gene ambiguous. The CDR3 runs to 11 residues. CDR1 is SQVTM, CDR2 ANQGSEA, per germline. The germline V and J ends were trimmed by 1 base and 4 bases, with 4 bases remaining between them. The CDR3: CSVEGIETQYF. The DNA for the CDR3 is TGCAGCGTTGAAGGTATAGAGACCCAGTACTTC.

V and J are TRBV7-2 and TRBJ1-2; 9 bases fit TRBD1. Germline loops: CDR1 SGHTA, CDR2 FQGNSA. This CDR3 has 15 residues. The V gene end was trimmed by 1 base and the J gene end by 4 bases; junction bases not matched to a gene: 4. The CDR3 DNA reads as TGTGCCAGCAGCTTAGAGCCGGGACAGGGCTATGGCTACACCTTC. It translates to CASSLEPGQGYGYTF.

This chain connects TRBV6-6 to TRBJ1-2; D uncertain. The germline V gene has CDR1 MNHNY and CDR2 SVGAGI (reference sequence). The CDR3 length is 13 residues. Trimming pared 2 bases from V and 5 bases from J, leaving 9 bases between. This chain's CDR3 is CASSYGQFYGYTF. CDR3 sequence (DNA): TGTGCCAGCAGTTACGGTCAGTTTTATGGCTACACCTTC.

Concerning this clone: Other DNA sequences from this sample encode an identical CDR3 as well. The genes are TRBV4-1 and TRBJ2-2; D is undetermined. Trimming took 3 bases from V and 1 from J, leaving 6 bases between them. Germline V lookup: CDR1 MGHRA, CDR2 YSYEKL. CDR3 length: 14 residues. The CDR3 loop reads CASSHSQNTGELFF. The CDR3 DNA reads TGCGCCAGCAGCCATAGTCAGAACACCGGGGAGCTGTTTTTT.

The chain joins TRBV19 to TRBJ2-5, with 12 bases aligning to TRBD2. The CDR3 loop spans 15 amino acids. Germline assignment: CDR1 LNHDA and CDR2 SQIVND (reference sequence). V lost 6 bases, J lost 7 bases, and 9 bases stayed unmatched. The CDR3 DNA reads as TGTGCCAGTAGCTCTGGACTAGCGGGAAGGTTGACCCAGTACTTC. Translation gives CASSSGLAGRLTQYF.

The rearrangement uses TRBV27 and TRBJ2-1; 7 bases are a match to TRBD2. After removal of 0 bases from V and 1 base from J, the junction contained 0 bases not matched to a gene. The germline CDR1 and CDR2 sequences are MNHEY and SMNVEV (reference sequence). The length of the CDR3 is 15 residues. The CDR3 is CASSLSGLSYNEQFF. CDR3 in DNA: TGTGCCAGCAGTTTATCGGGACTATCCTACAATGAGCAGTTCTTC.

The rearrangement links TRBV6-5 to TRBJ1-2; D not certain. Between the trimmed V and J ends, which lost 7 bases and 8 bases, there was a span of 17 bases. CDR1 and CDR2 (germline): MNHEY, SVGAGI. The CDR3 is made up of 13 amino acids. The CDR3 is CASTNSQVTGYTF. For the CDR3, the DNA is TGTGCCAGCACCAACTCCCAGGTGACAGGCTACACCTTC.

This clone was seen only a few times. Other DNA sequences in this specimen translate into the identical CDR3. CDR3 sequence reads: CASSVDRGNYGYTF. CDR3 nucleotide sequence: TGTGCCAGCAGCGTAGACAGGGGTAACTATGGCTACACCTTC. The gene calls are TRBV9 and TRBJ1-2, with 7 bases identical to TRBD1. The CDR3 totals 14 residues. V shed 0 bases and J 1 base; nucleotides not matched to a gene: 0. Germline assignment: CDR1 SGDLS and CDR2 YYNGEE.

The chain carries TRBV5-1 and TRBJ2-7; D possibly corresponds to TRBD1 (6 bases). This CDR3 comprises 16 residues. Looked up from germline, CDR1 is SGHRS and CDR2 is YFSETQ. Trimming took 3 bases from V and 3 from J, leaving 19 bases between them. The chain's CDR3 is CASSWDAGQSLYEQYF. Written as DNA, the CDR3 is TGCGCCAGCAGCTGGGACGCCGGACAGTCACTCTACGAGCAGTACTTC.

This rearrangement joins TRBV2 to TRBJ1-1; possibly TRBD1 for D (5 bases). Per germline, CDR1 SNHLY and CDR2 FYNNEI. The CDR3 runs to 12 residues. Trimming removed 4 bases at V and 4 bases at J, with 7 bases between. The DNA for the CDR3 is TGTGCCAGCAGTGTGGGGGGCACTGAAGCTTTCTTT. Residues: CASSVGGTEAFF.

V gene TRBV10-3 combines with J gene TRBJ2-7; 11 nucleotides line up with TRBD1. This CDR3 spans 15 amino acids. Trimming cost V 4 bases and J 6 bases; bases outside gene matches: 8. Germline V gives CDR1 ENHRY, CDR2 SYGVKD. This chain's CDR3 is CAISAPGQGVLEQYF. The CDR3, as DNA: TGTGCCATCAGTGCACCGGGACAGGGGGTCCTCGAGCAGTACTTC.

The chain recombines TRBV11-2 with TRBJ1-4; D is undetermined. CDR3 length: 12 amino acids. V shed 5 bases and J shed 14 bases, with 15 bases lying between them. The germline V gene encodes CDR1 SGHAT and CDR2 FQNNGV. The CDR3 reads CASSRSLGGLFF. CDR3 in DNA: TGTGCCAGCAGCCGTTCCCTAGGCGGGCTGTTTTTT.

V usage is TRBV24-1 and J usage is TRBJ1-5; TRBD1 agrees at 7 bases. The CDR3 is 16 residues long. The V gene's germline CDR1 is KGHDR and CDR2 SFDVKD. After removal of 4 bases from V and 0 bases from J, the junction contained 5 bases not matched to a gene. The CDR3 is CATSEHGTVSNQPQHF. The CDR3 DNA sequence: TGTGCCACCAGTGAGCATGGGACAGTTAGCAATCAGCCCCAGCATTTT.

This chain links TRBV6-5 with TRBJ2-4, with D perhaps TRBD1 (5 bases). The CDR3 is 15 amino acids. V was clipped by 6 bases and J by 1 base, with 13 bases between them. Germline assignment: CDR1 MNHEY and CDR2 SVGAGI. The CDR3 region has the DNA TGTGCCAGCAGGACCCAGGGCGTGGCCAAAAACATTCAGTACTTC. Translating gives CASRTQGVAKNIQYF.